Listed below are T cell receptor beta chains from one sample, sequenced in a study of CD8 T cells in ankylosing spondylitis. Each CDR3 protein is one row after TCRdb ran MiXCR on the 5' RACE reads. Of some 700,000 distinct CDR3 sequences listed, around 19% are singletons. The sequenced sample was blood, either unsorted or a sorted T cell fraction (not recorded which). These receptors all stem from a male donor with ankylosing spondylitis. Each CDR3 is given with its conserved first and last residue. Each record gives: clone size, D gene, CDR3 length, J gene, V gene, CDR3 DNA, CDR3 protein. D genes are given only for firm matches. Clone size is stated in some rows and not others, as once, few, many or a class when expanded.

abundance: few
d_gene: TRBD1
len: 15
j_gene: TRBJ2-1
v_gene: TRBV29-1
CDR3nt: TGCAGCGTGGGGGGGACAGGGGGTTATTACAATGAGCAGTTCTTC
CDR3aa: CSVGGTGGYYNEQFF

abundance: .
d_gene: .
len: 12
j_gene: TRBJ2-1
v_gene: TRBV5-1
CDR3nt: TGCGCCAGCAGACCGGACGGCAATGAGCAGTTCTTC
CDR3aa: CASRPDGNEQFF

abundance: few
d_gene: TRBD2
len: 14
j_gene: TRBJ2-2
v_gene: TRBV27
CDR3nt: TGTGCCAGCAGTTTTGGAGGACTAGTCGGGGAGCTGTTTTTT
CDR3aa: CASSFGGLVGELFF

abundance: many
d_gene: .
len: 12
j_gene: TRBJ2-7
v_gene: TRBV6-5
CDR3nt: TGTGCCAGCAGTTATGACGGCTACGAGCAGTACTTC
CDR3aa: CASSYDGYEQYF

abundance: few
d_gene: .
len: 14
j_gene: TRBJ2-5
v_gene: TRBV5-1
CDR3nt: TGCGCCAGCAGCTCAGGGGTGTACCAAGAGACCCAGTACTTC
CDR3aa: CASSSGVYQETQYF

abundance: .
d_gene: TRBD1
len: 15
j_gene: TRBJ1-2
v_gene: TRBV15
CDR3nt: TGTGCCACCAGCGGTAGACAGGGGTCTCGCTATGGCTACACCTTC
CDR3aa: CATSGRQGSRYGYTF

abundance: .
d_gene: TRBD1
len: 17
j_gene: TRBJ2-5
v_gene: TRBV4-1
CDR3nt: TGCGCCAGCAGCCAAGTGGGGCAGGGGGAGAGGAGAGAGACCCAGTACTTC
CDR3aa: CASSQVGQGERRETQYF

abundance: many
d_gene: .
len: 16
j_gene: TRBJ2-1
v_gene: TRBV5-1
CDR3nt: TGCGCCAGCAGCGCCCCGGGACTCTCTTCTTCCAATGAGCAGTTCTTC
CDR3aa: CASSAPGLSSSNEQFF

abundance: few
d_gene: TRBD2
len: 17
j_gene: TRBJ2-7
v_gene: TRBV10-3
CDR3nt: TGTGCCATCAGTGAGTCGGGGGTAGCGGGGAAGATCTACGAGCAGTACTTC
CDR3aa: CAISESGVAGKIYEQYF

abundance: .
d_gene: TRBD1
len: 16
j_gene: TRBJ1-1
v_gene: TRBV5-1
CDR3nt: TGCGCCAGCAGCATCCGTCCGACAGGGGAGAACACTGAAGCTTTCTTT
CDR3aa: CASSIRPTGENTEAFF

abundance: few
d_gene: .
len: 13
j_gene: TRBJ1-5
v_gene: TRBV4-2
CDR3nt: TGTGCCAGCAGCCAAGATCTCTGGCAGCCCCAGCATTTT
CDR3aa: CASSQDLWQPQHF

abundance: .
d_gene: .
len: 12
j_gene: TRBJ1-2
v_gene: TRBV12-3/TRBV12-4
CDR3nt: TGTGCCAGCAGTTTGTTCTCGGTCGGCTACACCTTC
CDR3aa: CASSLFSVGYTF

abundance: .
d_gene: TRBD1
len: 14
j_gene: TRBJ1-4
v_gene: TRBV7-9
CDR3nt: TGTGCCAGCAGCTTCCGGGACAGGGGTGAAAAACTGTTTTTT
CDR3aa: CASSFRDRGEKLFF

abundance: .
d_gene: TRBD1
len: 18
j_gene: TRBJ2-7
v_gene: TRBV5-1
CDR3nt: TGCGCCAGCAGCTTGGTTGGGACAGCCTCTCCCCTTTCTACGGAGCAGTACTTC
CDR3aa: CASSLVGTASPLSTEQYF

abundance: few
d_gene: TRBD2
len: 16
j_gene: TRBJ2-3
v_gene: TRBV28
CDR3nt: TGTGCCAGCAGTTGGGAGGAGCGGGAGCTCACAGATACGCAGTATTTT
CDR3aa: CASSWEERELTDTQYF

abundance: few
d_gene: .
len: 15
j_gene: TRBJ2-5
v_gene: TRBV7-2
CDR3nt: TGTGCCAGCAACCCTACCTGGGGGGCAAAAGAGACCCAGTACTTC
CDR3aa: CASNPTWGAKETQYF

abundance: few
d_gene: TRBD1
len: 15
j_gene: TRBJ2-7
v_gene: TRBV6-1
CDR3nt: TGTGCCAGCAGCCCCCGTGCCGGACAGGGCAACGAGCAGTACTTC
CDR3aa: CASSPRAGQGNEQYF

abundance: few
d_gene: TRBD1
len: 20
j_gene: TRBJ2-3
v_gene: TRBV12-3/TRBV12-4
CDR3nt: TGTGCCAGCAGTTTGTGGGAATCCGGGACAGGGCCCTCTAGCACAGATACGCAGTATTTT
CDR3aa: CASSLWESGTGPSSTDTQYF

abundance: few
d_gene: TRBD1
len: 15
j_gene: TRBJ2-7
v_gene: TRBV28
CDR3nt: TGTGCCAGCAGTGAGACAGGGGAGTGGAGCTACGAGCAGTACTTC
CDR3aa: CASSETGEWSYEQYF

abundance: few
d_gene: TRBD2
len: 16
j_gene: TRBJ2-2
v_gene: TRBV7-9
CDR3nt: TGTGCCAGCAGCTTACCCCCGGGACTAGCGACCGGGGAGCTGTTTTTT
CDR3aa: CASSLPPGLATGELFF

abundance: .
d_gene: .
len: 14
j_gene: TRBJ2-7
v_gene: TRBV20-1
CDR3nt: TGCAGTGCTAGAGGGCCGGACAGCTCCTACGAGCAGTACTTC
CDR3aa: CSARGPDSSYEQYF

abundance: few
d_gene: .
len: 16
j_gene: TRBJ2-3
v_gene: TRBV13
CDR3nt: TGTGCCAGCAGCGACCCCACTAGTTATAGCACAGATACGCAGTATTTT
CDR3aa: CASSDPTSYSTDTQYF

abundance: many
d_gene: .
len: 14
j_gene: TRBJ1-3
v_gene: TRBV4-1
CDR3nt: TGCGCCAGCAGCCAGATAGCCTCTGGAAACACCATATATTTT
CDR3aa: CASSQIASGNTIYF

abundance: few
d_gene: .
len: 16
j_gene: TRBJ2-4
v_gene: TRBV4-2
CDR3nt: TGTGCCAGCAGCCAAGTTACCCCTCTAGCCAAAAACATTCAGTACTTC
CDR3aa: CASSQVTPLAKNIQYF

abundance: .
d_gene: .
len: 14
j_gene: TRBJ2-7
v_gene: TRBV5-5
CDR3nt: TGTGCCAGCAGCCCCAACCGACTGAACCCCGAGCAGTACTTC
CDR3aa: CASSPNRLNPEQYF

abundance: .
d_gene: TRBD2
len: 14
j_gene: TRBJ2-1
v_gene: TRBV6-1
CDR3nt: TGTGCCAGCAGCTCCAGCGGGGACTACAATGAGCAGTTCTTC
CDR3aa: CASSSSGDYNEQFF

abundance: few
d_gene: TRBD2
len: 19
j_gene: TRBJ2-1
v_gene: TRBV20-1
CDR3nt: TGCAGTGCTAGATCCTCAATGGGCCTCCCGGGACTAGCGTTGAATGAGCAGTTCTTC
CDR3aa: CSARSSMGLPGLALNEQFF

abundance: few
d_gene: .
len: 13
j_gene: TRBJ2-3
v_gene: TRBV30
CDR3nt: TGTGCCTGGAGTGTACTGACCCCAGATACGCAGTATTTT
CDR3aa: CAWSVLTPDTQYF

abundance: once
d_gene: .
len: 15
j_gene: TRBJ1-1
v_gene: TRBV27
CDR3nt: TGTGCCAGCAGTTCCTCGGAGGAGTTGAACACTGAAGCTTTCTTT
CDR3aa: CASSSSEELNTEAFF

abundance: many
d_gene: .
len: 14
j_gene: TRBJ2-1
v_gene: TRBV5-5
CDR3nt: TGTGCCAGCAGCTTGGCTGCCAGATACAATGAGCAGTTCTTC
CDR3aa: CASSLAARYNEQFF

abundance: many
d_gene: .
len: 14
j_gene: TRBJ1-6
v_gene: TRBV12-3/TRBV12-4
CDR3nt: TGTGCCAGCAGTTTAGCGACTGGGAATTCACCCCTCCACTTT
CDR3aa: CASSLATGNSPLHF

abundance: .
d_gene: .
len: 14
j_gene: TRBJ2-7
v_gene: TRBV12-3/TRBV12-4
CDR3nt: TGTGCCAGCAGTACGTGGTCGAGCCCCTACGAGCAGTACTTC
CDR3aa: CASSTWSSPYEQYF

abundance: .
d_gene: .
len: 15
j_gene: TRBJ2-1
v_gene: TRBV20-1
CDR3nt: TGCAGTGCTAGAGCCGGTGGCGGCATCCGCAATGAGCAGTTCTTC
CDR3aa: CSARAGGGIRNEQFF

abundance: .
d_gene: .
len: 14
j_gene: TRBJ1-1
v_gene: TRBV6-1
CDR3nt: TGTGCCAGCAGCCTTTATACCGGGACCCATGAAGCTTTCTTT
CDR3aa: CASSLYTGTHEAFF

abundance: many
d_gene: TRBD1
len: 14
j_gene: TRBJ2-7
v_gene: TRBV6-5
CDR3nt: TGTGCCAGCAGTTACTCGACAGGGGGCTACGAGCAGTACTTC
CDR3aa: CASSYSTGGYEQYF

abundance: .
d_gene: TRBD1
len: 15
j_gene: TRBJ2-1
v_gene: TRBV20-1
CDR3nt: TGCAGTGCTAGAGACTCAGGGGGCAGCTTCTATGAGCAGTTCTTC
CDR3aa: CSARDSGGSFYEQFF

abundance: .
d_gene: .
len: 18
j_gene: TRBJ2-1
v_gene: TRBV30
CDR3nt: TGTGCCTGGAGTGTAAAGCCCCACAGGGGAGGAGGGTACAATGAGCAGTTCTTC
CDR3aa: CAWSVKPHRGGGYNEQFF

abundance: .
d_gene: .
len: 13
j_gene: TRBJ2-1
v_gene: TRBV27
CDR3nt: TGTGCCAGCAGCCTGACTAGGGACGGTGAGCAGTTCTTC
CDR3aa: CASSLTRDGEQFF

abundance: .
d_gene: .
len: 14
j_gene: TRBJ1-5
v_gene: TRBV20-1
CDR3nt: TGCAGCGCCGCCTCCGGGACACTCAATCAGCCCCAGCATTTT
CDR3aa: CSAASGTLNQPQHF

abundance: many
d_gene: .
len: 12
j_gene: TRBJ1-1
v_gene: TRBV29-1
CDR3nt: TGCAGCGTCGCTCGGGGGAACACTGAAGCTTTCTTT
CDR3aa: CSVARGNTEAFF

abundance: few
d_gene: TRBD1
len: 14
j_gene: TRBJ2-7
v_gene: TRBV7-9
CDR3nt: TGTGCCAGCAGCTTAGACACAGGGGTATGCGAGCAGTACTTC
CDR3aa: CASSLDTGVCEQYF

abundance: few
d_gene: TRBD2
len: 16
j_gene: TRBJ2-2
v_gene: TRBV10-2
CDR3nt: TGCGCCAGCAGCCGGACTAGCGGGGCGAAGACCGGGGAGCTGTTTTTT
CDR3aa: CASSRTSGAKTGELFF

abundance: few
d_gene: .
len: 13
j_gene: TRBJ2-1
v_gene: TRBV4-1
CDR3nt: TGCGCCAGCAGCCAAGTCCACTACAATGAGCAGTTCTTC
CDR3aa: CASSQVHYNEQFF

abundance: .
d_gene: .
len: 12
j_gene: TRBJ2-3
v_gene: TRBV28
CDR3nt: TGTGCCAGCAGACCTTCGCGGGGCCCGCAGTATTTT
CDR3aa: CASRPSRGPQYF

abundance: .
d_gene: TRBD2
len: 16
j_gene: TRBJ2-3
v_gene: TRBV28
CDR3nt: TGTGCCAGCAGTTTAGTAACTAGCGGGGGCACAGATACGCAGTATTTT
CDR3aa: CASSLVTSGGTDTQYF

abundance: few
d_gene: .
len: 13
j_gene: TRBJ2-7
v_gene: TRBV12-3/TRBV12-4
CDR3nt: TGTGCCAGCGGCCAGGTTTGGGGGGACGAGCAGTACTTC
CDR3aa: CASGQVWGDEQYF

abundance: few
d_gene: .
len: 14
j_gene: TRBJ2-1
v_gene: TRBV12-3/TRBV12-4
CDR3nt: TGTGCCAGCAGTTTAGTAGCGATCTACACTGAGCAGTTCTTC
CDR3aa: CASSLVAIYTEQFF

abundance: once
d_gene: .
len: 13
j_gene: TRBJ1-5
v_gene: TRBV27
CDR3nt: TGTGCCAGCAGTCTTACAGGGTGGGGGCCCCAGCATTTT
CDR3aa: CASSLTGWGPQHF

abundance: .
d_gene: TRBD2
len: 14
j_gene: TRBJ2-7
v_gene: TRBV20-1
CDR3nt: TGCAGTGCTAGAGATCCCGCGGGGGTATACGAGCAGTACTTC
CDR3aa: CSARDPAGVYEQYF

abundance: many
d_gene: .
len: 16
j_gene: TRBJ1-1
v_gene: TRBV3-1
CDR3nt: TGTGCCAGCAGTCGGACAGTAGGAGGCATGAACACTGAAGCTTTCTTT
CDR3aa: CASSRTVGGMNTEAFF